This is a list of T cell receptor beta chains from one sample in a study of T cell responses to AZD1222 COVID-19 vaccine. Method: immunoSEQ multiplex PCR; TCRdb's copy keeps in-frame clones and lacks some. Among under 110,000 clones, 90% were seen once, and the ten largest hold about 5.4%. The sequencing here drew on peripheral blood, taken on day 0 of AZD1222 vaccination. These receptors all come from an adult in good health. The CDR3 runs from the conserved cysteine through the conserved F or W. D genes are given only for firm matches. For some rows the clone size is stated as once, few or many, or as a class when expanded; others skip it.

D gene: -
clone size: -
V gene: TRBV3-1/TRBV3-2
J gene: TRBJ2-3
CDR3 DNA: TGTGCCAGCAGCCAAGTCGTAGCGATTAGCACAGATACGCAGTATTTT
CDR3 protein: CASSQVVAISTDTQYF

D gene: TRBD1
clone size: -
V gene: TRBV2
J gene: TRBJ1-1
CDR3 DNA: TGTGCCAGCAGTCTTTTCGGACAGGGGGCCGGGAACACTGAAGCTTTCTTT
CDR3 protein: CASSLFGQGAGNTEAFF

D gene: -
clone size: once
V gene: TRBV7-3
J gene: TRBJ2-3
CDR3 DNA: TGTGCCAGCAGCTTACAACCCGACAGGCGGGCAGATACGCAGTATTTT
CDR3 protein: CASSLQPDRRADTQYF

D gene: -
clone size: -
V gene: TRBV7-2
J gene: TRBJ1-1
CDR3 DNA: TGTGCCAGCAGCTTTTACGGTAGCACTGAAGCTTTCTTT
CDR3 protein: CASSFYGSTEAFF

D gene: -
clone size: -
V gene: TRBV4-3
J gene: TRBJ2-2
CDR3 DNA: TGCGCCAGCAGCCAAGATCCCAGGGTGAGCGGGGAGCTGTTTTTT
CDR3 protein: CASSQDPRVSGELFF

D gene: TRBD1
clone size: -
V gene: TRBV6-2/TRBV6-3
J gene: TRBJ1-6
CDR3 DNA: TGTGCCAGCAGTTACTCGGGACAGCTTAATTCACCCCTCCACTTT
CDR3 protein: CASSYSGQLNSPLHF

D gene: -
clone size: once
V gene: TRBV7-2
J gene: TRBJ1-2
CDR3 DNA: TGTGCCGGCAGCTTAATGGCAGGAGACTATGGCTACACCTTC
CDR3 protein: CAGSLMAGDYGYTF

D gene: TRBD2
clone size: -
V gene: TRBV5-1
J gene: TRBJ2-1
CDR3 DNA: TGCGCCAGCAGCTCACTAGCGGGAGGGACCAATGAGCAGTTCTTC
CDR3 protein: CASSSLAGGTNEQFF

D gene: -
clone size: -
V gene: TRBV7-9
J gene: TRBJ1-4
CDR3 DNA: TGTGCCAGCAGCTTAGGGGCAGGGCCGAGGGATGAAAAACTGTTTTTT
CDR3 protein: CASSLGAGPRDEKLFF

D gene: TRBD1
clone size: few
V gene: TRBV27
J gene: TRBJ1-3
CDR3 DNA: TGTGCCAGCAGTCCACAGGGGATAGGAAACACCATATATTTT
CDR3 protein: CASSPQGIGNTIYF

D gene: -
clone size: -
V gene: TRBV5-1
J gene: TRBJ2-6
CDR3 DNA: TGCGCCAGCAGCTCACAGGGCGAAGGGGCCAACGTCCTGACTTTC
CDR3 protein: CASSSQGEGANVLTF

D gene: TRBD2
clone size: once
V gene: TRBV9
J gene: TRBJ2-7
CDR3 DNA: TGTGCCAGCAGCGTATTGACCCCGGGACTAGCGGGAGGTGGCTCCTACGAGCAGTACTTC
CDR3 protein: CASSVLTPGLAGGGSYEQYF

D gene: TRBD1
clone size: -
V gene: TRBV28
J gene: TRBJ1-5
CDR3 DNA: TGTGCCAGCAGTCAGGGGGGTACGGGTCAGCCCCAGCATTTT
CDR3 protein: CASSQGGTGQPQHF

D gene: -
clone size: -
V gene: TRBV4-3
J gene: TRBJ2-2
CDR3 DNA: TGCGCCAGCAGTTACTTAGGACAGAACACCGGGGAGCTGTTTTTT
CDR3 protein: CASSYLGQNTGELFF

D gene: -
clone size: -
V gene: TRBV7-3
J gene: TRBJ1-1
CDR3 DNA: TGTGCCAGCAGCATCTCGCCCCTAGGCACTGAAGCTTTCTTT
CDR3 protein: CASSISPLGTEAFF

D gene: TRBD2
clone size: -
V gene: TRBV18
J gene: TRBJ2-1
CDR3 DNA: TGTGCCAGCTCACCAAGGATCCAGCGGGGATATCGGGAGCAGTTCTTC
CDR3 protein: CASSPRIQRGYREQFF

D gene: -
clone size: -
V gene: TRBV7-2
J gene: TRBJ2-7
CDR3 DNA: TGTGCCAGCAGCTTAGCGGTACAGAACTCCTACGAGCAGTACTTC
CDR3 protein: CASSLAVQNSYEQYF

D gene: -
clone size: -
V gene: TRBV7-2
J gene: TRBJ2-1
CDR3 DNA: TGTGCCAGCAGCCCGGAGGTTCTAAATGAGCAGTTCTTC
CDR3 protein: CASSPEVLNEQFF

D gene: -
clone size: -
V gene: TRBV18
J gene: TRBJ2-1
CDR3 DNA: TGTGCCAGCTCACCACCCCCGGGTCTCAATGAGCAGTTCTTC
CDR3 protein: CASSPPPGLNEQFF

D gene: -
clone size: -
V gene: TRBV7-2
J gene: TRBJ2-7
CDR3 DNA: TGTGCCAGCAGCTTAGGGGTGGCCACCTCCTACGAGCAGTACTTC
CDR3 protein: CASSLGVATSYEQYF

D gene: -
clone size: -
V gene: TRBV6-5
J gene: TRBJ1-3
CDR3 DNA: TGTGCCAGCCGGGAGGGGCTTGCTTTTGGAAACACCATATATTTT
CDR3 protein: CASREGLAFGNTIYF

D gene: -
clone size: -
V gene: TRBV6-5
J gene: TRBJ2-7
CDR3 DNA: TGTGCCAGCAGGCACCGACAGGATCCTTCCTACGAGCAGTACTTC
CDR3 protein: CASRHRQDPSYEQYF

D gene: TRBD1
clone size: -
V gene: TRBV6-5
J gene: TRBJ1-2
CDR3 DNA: TGTGCCAGCAGCCCCGGACAGGAGTATGGCTACACCTTC
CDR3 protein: CASSPGQEYGYTF

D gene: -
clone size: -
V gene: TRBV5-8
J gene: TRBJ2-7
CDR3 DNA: TGTGCCAGCATGGAGGGTCGGGGGCAGTACTTC
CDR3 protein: CASMEGRGQYF

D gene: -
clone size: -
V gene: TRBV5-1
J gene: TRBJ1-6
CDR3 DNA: TGCGCCAGCAGAGACACCAATTCACCCCTCCACTTT
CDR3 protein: CASRDTNSPLHF

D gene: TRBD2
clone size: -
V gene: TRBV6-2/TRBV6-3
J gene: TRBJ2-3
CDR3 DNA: TGTGCCAGCAGTTGGACTAGCGAAAGGGGGGCAGATACGCAGTATTTT
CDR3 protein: CASSWTSERGADTQYF

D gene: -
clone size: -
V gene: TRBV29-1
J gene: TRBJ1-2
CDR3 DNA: TGCAGTGCTGGCAGGGACTATGGCTACACCTTC
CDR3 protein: CSAGRDYGYTF

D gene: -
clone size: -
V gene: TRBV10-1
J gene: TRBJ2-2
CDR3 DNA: TGCGCCAGCAGGCTACAGGGGAACACCGGGGAGCTGTTTTTT
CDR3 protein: CASRLQGNTGELFF

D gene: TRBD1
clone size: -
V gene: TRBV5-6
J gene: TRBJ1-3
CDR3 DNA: TGTGCCAGCAGCGTCCGGGGACAGGTAGCCATATATTTT
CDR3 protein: CASSVRGQVAIYF

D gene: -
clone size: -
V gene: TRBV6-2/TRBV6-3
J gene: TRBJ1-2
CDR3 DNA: TGTGCCAGCAGTTACTCGCTTACGGCCTATGGCTACACCTTC
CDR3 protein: CASSYSLTAYGYTF

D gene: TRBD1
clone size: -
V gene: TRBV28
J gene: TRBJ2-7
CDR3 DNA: TGTGCCAGCAGTTTACAGGGGGCGTTCTACGAGCAGTACTTC
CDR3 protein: CASSLQGAFYEQYF

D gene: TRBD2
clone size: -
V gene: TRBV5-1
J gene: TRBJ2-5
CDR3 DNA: TGCGCCAGCAGCGCTACTAGCGGGAGAAAGACCCAGTACTTC
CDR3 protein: CASSATSGRKTQYF

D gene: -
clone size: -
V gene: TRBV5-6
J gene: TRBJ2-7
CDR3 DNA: TGTGCCAGCAGCTTGGGTGCGGGACCATTCTACGAGCAGTACTTC
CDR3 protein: CASSLGAGPFYEQYF

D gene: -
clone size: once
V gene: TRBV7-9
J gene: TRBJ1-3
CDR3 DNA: TGTGCCAGCTCTGCTCCGGGGACTGGAAACACCATATATTTT
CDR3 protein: CASSAPGTGNTIYF

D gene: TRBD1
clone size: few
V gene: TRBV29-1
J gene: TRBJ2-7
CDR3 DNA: TGCAGCGTTTTTGGACAGGGGGCCTACGAGCAGTACTTC
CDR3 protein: CSVFGQGAYEQYF

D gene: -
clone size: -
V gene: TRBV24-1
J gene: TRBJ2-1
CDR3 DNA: TGTGCCACCAGTGGTCCTCCCCGATTCCAAAAGGCAGGGCGATCCTACAATGAGCAGTTCTTC
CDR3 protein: CATSGPPRFQKAGRSYNEQFF

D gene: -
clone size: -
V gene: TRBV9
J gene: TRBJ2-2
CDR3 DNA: TGTGCCAGCAGCGGCCACAACTCGAGCCTGGGCACCGGGGAGCTGTTTTTT
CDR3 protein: CASSGHNSSLGTGELFF

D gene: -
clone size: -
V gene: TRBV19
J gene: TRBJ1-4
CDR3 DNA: TGTGCCAGTAGTGAGAGGACAGCCTTTGCAACTAATGAAAAACTGTTTTTT
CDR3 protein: CASSERTAFATNEKLFF

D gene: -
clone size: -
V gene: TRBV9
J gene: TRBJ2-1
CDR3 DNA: TGTGCCAGCAGCGTAGAGTGGACCAACAATGAGCAGTTCTTC
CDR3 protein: CASSVEWTNNEQFF

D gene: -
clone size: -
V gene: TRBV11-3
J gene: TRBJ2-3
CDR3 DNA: TGTGCCAGCAGCTCGGAGAGTCGGCGCACAGATACGCAGTATTTT
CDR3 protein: CASSSESRRTDTQYF

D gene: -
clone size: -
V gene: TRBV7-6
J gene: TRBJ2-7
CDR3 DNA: TGTGCCAGCAGCTTATCCTCCGGGACGCCAGCCTACGAGCAGTACTTC
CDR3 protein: CASSLSSGTPAYEQYF

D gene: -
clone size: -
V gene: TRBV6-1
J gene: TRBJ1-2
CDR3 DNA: TGTGCCAGCAGTTCCCGGGAACACTATGGCTACACCTTC
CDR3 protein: CASSSREHYGYTF

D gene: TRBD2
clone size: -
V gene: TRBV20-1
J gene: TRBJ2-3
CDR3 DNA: TGCAGTGCTAGTAGTGTGGGAGGGGCAGATACGCAGTATTTT
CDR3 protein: CSASSVGGADTQYF

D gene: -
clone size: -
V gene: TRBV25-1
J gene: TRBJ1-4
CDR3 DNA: TGTGCCAGCTCAAGGGCTGGCAATGAAAAACTGTTTTTT
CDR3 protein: CASSRAGNEKLFF

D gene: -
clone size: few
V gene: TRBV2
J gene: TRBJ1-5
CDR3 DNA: TGTGCCAGCAGTGAAAATACTGAATATCAGCCCCAGCATTTT
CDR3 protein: CASSENTEYQPQHF

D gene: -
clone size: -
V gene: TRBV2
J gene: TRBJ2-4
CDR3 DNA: TGTGCCAGCCAGGATGTAGCGGCCAAAAACATTCAGTACTTC
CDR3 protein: CASQDVAAKNIQYF

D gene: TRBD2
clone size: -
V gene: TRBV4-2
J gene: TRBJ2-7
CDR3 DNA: TGTGCCAGCAGCCCCAGGACTAGCGGGAGTTCCTACGAGCAGTACTTC
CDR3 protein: CASSPRTSGSSYEQYF

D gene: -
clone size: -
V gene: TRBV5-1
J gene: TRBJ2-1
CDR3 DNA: TGCGCCAGCAGTGAGGGGGGGAGCTCCTACAATGAGCAGTTCTTC
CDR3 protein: CASSEGGSSYNEQFF

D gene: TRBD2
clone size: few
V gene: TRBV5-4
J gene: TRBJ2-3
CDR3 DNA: TGTGCCAGTAAGACTAGCGGGAGTACGGATACGCAGTATTTT
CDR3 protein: CASKTSGSTDTQYF

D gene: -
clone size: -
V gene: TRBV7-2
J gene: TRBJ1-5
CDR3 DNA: TGTGCCAGCAGCTTAGCGAGCAGAACTCCCAATCAGCCCCAGCATTTT
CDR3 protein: CASSLASRTPNQPQHF

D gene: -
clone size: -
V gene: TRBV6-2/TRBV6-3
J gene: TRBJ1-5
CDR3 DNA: TGTGCCAGCAGTTACGTGGACAGAAATCAGCCCCAGCATTTT
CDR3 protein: CASSYVDRNQPQHF

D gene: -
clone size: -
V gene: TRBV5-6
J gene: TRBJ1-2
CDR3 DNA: TGTGCCAGCAGCTTGGGTATGGGAGGCTATGGCTACACCTTC
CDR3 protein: CASSLGMGGYGYTF

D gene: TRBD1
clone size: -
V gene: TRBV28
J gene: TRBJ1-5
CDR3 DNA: TGTGCCAGCACCTCCGGGACAGGGTGGGCTCAGCCCCAGCATTTT
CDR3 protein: CASTSGTGWAQPQHF